Below are 18 T cell receptor beta chains sequenced from a single sample in a study of T cell responses to AZD1222 COVID-19 vaccine. TCRdb's table, derived via immunoSEQ multiplex PCR, lists solely in-frame clones and lacks some. The data contain under 140,000 clones, 81% of them singletons. Here the sequenced sample was peripheral blood, taken on day 0 of AZD1222 vaccination. The source is an adult in good health.

The CDR3 nucleotides are TGTGCCAGCAGTGCTGAGACGGTCCTCTCTGGAAACACCATATATTTT. Translation gives CASSAETVLSGNTIYF. The V and J genes are TRBV2 and TRBJ1-3; no clear D. Germline V gene data show CDR1 as SNHLY and CDR2 as FYNNEI. V was cut by 4 bases and J by 0 bases, with 13 bases left in between. This CDR3 is built from 16 residues.

The chain joins TRBV27 to TRBJ1-1, with D unclear. V lost 0 bases, J lost 1 base, and 6 bases lay in between. Germline CDR1 reads MNHEY; CDR2 reads SMNVEV (reference sequence). This CDR3 has 14 amino acids. Here the CDR3 reads CASSLSNSNTEAFF. Written as DNA, the CDR3 is TGTGCCAGCAGTTTATCGAATTCGAACACTGAAGCTTTCTTT.

CDR3 residues: CASRPLGEGQETQYF. For the CDR3, the DNA is TGTGCCAGCAGACCCCTAGGGGAGGGCCAAGAGACCCAGTACTTC. The J gene is TRBJ2-5, the V gene TRBV7-8; 7 bases match TRBD2. There are 15 residues in the CDR3. The V segment lost 6 bases and the J segment 1 base; nucleotides outside the gene matches: 8. Per germline, CDR1 SGHVS and CDR2 FQNEAQ. The full variable domain, with the rest looked up from reference TRBV7-8 and TRBJ2-5, is GAGVSQSPRYKVAKRGQDVALRCDPISGHVSLFWYQQALGQGPEFLTYFQNEAQLDKSGLPSDRFFAERPEGSVSTLKIQRTQQEDSAVYLCASRPLGEGQETQYFGPGTRLLVL.

The sample holds a few counts of this clone. This chain connects TRBV6-2 or TRBV6-3 to TRBJ1-5; weak D call: TRBD1 (5 bases). This CDR3 has 14 residues. CDR1 is MNHEY and CDR2 is SVGEGT in the germline V gene. The V gene lost 2 bases and the J gene lost 6 bases, with 11 bases spanning the gap. CDR3 loop: CASSYPQASQPQHF. The DNA for the CDR3 is TGTGCCAGCAGTTACCCACAGGCGAGTCAGCCCCAGCATTTT.

This clone was recorded once. This chain uses TRBV3-1 (or the pseudogene TRBV3-2) with TRBJ1-1, with 7 nucleotides matching TRBD1. The V gene end was trimmed by 3 bases and the J gene end by 6 bases; junction bases not matched to a gene: 7. The CDR3 extends over 14 amino acids. Germline V gene sequence: CDR1 LGHDT, CDR2 YNNKEL (reference sequence). The CDR3 spells CASSHTNRGPEAFF. CDR3 DNA sequence: TGTGCCAGCAGCCATACCAACAGGGGACCTGAAGCTTTCTTT.

The V and J genes are TRBV19 and TRBJ2-2; 9 nucleotides align to TRBD1. V lost 3 bases and J lost 4; bases outside the gene matches: 3. This CDR3 is built from 15 residues. Germline CDR1 LNHDA, CDR2 SQIVND (reference sequence). The CDR3 is CASSIGTGSTGELFF. The CDR3 DNA reads TGTGCCAGTAGTATCGGGACAGGGTCCACCGGGGAGCTGTTTTTT.

The rearrangement uses TRBV6-5 and TRBJ2-7; 11 bases are a match to TRBD2. Germline V gives CDR1 MNHEY, CDR2 SVGAGI. The CDR3 spans 13 residues. The V and J ends lost 6 bases and 4 bases, in that order; junction bases with no gene match: 2. The CDR3 DNA sequence: TGTGCCAGCAGGAGACTAGCGGGGTACGAGCAGTACTTC. Protein product: CASRRLAGYEQYF.

The rearrangement uses TRBV5-5 and TRBJ2-7; TRBD1 is a possible D gene (6 bases). This CDR3 has 15 residues. Germline V gene sequence: CDR1 SGHKS, CDR2 YYEKEE (reference sequence). The germline V and J ends were trimmed by 1 base and 6 bases, with 17 bases remaining between them. The CDR3 nucleotides are TGTGCCAGCAGCTTGTCAGGGACACCTACGGCCGAGCAGTACTTC. This encodes CASSLSGTPTAEQYF.

The chain has TRBV3-1 (or the pseudogene TRBV3-2) and TRBJ1-5; no reliable D call. Per the germline V gene, CDR1 is LGHDT and CDR2 is YNNKEL (reference sequence). CDR3 length equals 13 residues. V was cut by 4 bases and J by 4 bases, with 8 bases left in between. The CDR3 sequence is CASSLGPNQPQHF. The CDR3 coding sequence is TGTGCCAGCAGCCTCGGTCCAAATCAGCCCCAGCATTTT.

This clone was observed a handful of times. The chain has TRBV9 and TRBJ2-1; 10 bases match TRBD2. CDR1 SGDLS and CDR2 YYNGEE come from the germline V gene. CDR3 size: 15 residues. J was trimmed by 6 bases and V by 4 bases; bases with no gene match: 7. The CDR3 DNA reads as TGTGCCAGCAGCCCCCGAAGCGGGGGGGCCAATGAGCAGTTCTTC. Encoded protein: CASSPRSGGANEQFF.

The chain joins TRBV4-2 to TRBJ2-7, with D possibly being TRBD1 (6 bases). Germline CDR1 LGHNA, CDR2 YNFKEQ. This CDR3 spans 13 amino acids. V was trimmed by 4 bases and J by 1 base, leaving 8 bases between them. Written as DNA, the CDR3 is TGTGCCAGCAGCCCGGACAGTTCCTACGAGCAGTACTTC. The encoded protein is CASSPDSSYEQYF.

This clone was recorded once. The chain combines TRBV4-3 with TRBJ2-1, with D maybe TRBD2 (5 bases). The ends were cut back, 1 base at V and 7 bases at J, with 17 bases in the middle. Per the germline V gene, CDR1 is LGHNA and CDR2 is YSLEER. The CDR3 contains 16 residues. CDR3 amino acids: CASSQGGSWVSNEQFF. CDR3 in DNA: TGCGCCAGCAGCCAAGGAGGGAGTTGGGTTTCAAATGAGCAGTTCTTC.

The V call is TRBV5-1, the J call TRBJ1-3; 8 bases map to TRBD1. The germline V gene has CDR1 SGHRS and CDR2 YFSETQ. V was clipped by 0 bases and J by 0 bases; unmatched bases: 5. This CDR3 region has 17 residues. The CDR3 is CASSLGAGGISGNTIYF. In DNA, the CDR3 is TGCGCCAGCAGCTTGGGGGCAGGGGGCATCTCTGGAAACACCATATATTTT. Full variable domain (rest looked up from reference TRBV5-1 and TRBJ1-3): KAGVTQTPRYLIKTRGQQVTLSCSPISGHRSVSWYQQTPGQGLQFLFEYFSETQRNKGNFPGRFSGRQFSNSRSEMNVSTLELGDSALYLCASSLGAGGISGNTIYFGEGSWLTVV.

The V gene is TRBV7-2, the J gene TRBJ1-1; the D is unclear. Trimming left V 0 bases short and J 4 bases short, with 9 bases between. CDR3 length equals 14 residues. CDR1 is SGHTA and CDR2 is FQGNSA in the germline V gene. DNA of the CDR3: TGTGCCAGCAGCTTAGCGCTTGGGCCCACTGAAGCTTTCTTT. It is translated as CASSLALGPTEAFF.

In its sample, this clone was seen many times. The chain recombines TRBV10-1 with TRBJ2-7; possible D gene TRBD2, 6 bases. The ends were cut back, 0 bases at V and 0 bases at J, with 12 bases in the middle. Germline V gene data show CDR1 as WNHNN and CDR2 as SYGVQD (reference sequence). This CDR3 contains 16 residues. CDR3: CASSESVGSPSYEQYF. For the CDR3, the DNA is TGCGCCAGCAGTGAGTCGGTCGGGAGTCCCTCCTACGAGCAGTACTTC.

The rearrangement joins TRBV11-2 to TRBJ2-3; unclear D gene. There are 13 residues in the CDR3. Germline loops: CDR1 SGHAT, CDR2 FQNNGV. Trimming pared 10 bases from V and 0 bases from J, leaving 11 bases between. The CDR3 nucleotides read TGTGCCACTCCCGATGGGAGCACAGATACGCAGTATTTT. Translation: CATPDGSTDTQYF.

The chain couples TRBV5-1 to TRBJ1-1; D may be TRBD1 (6 bases). The V and J ends lost 4 bases and 4 bases respectively, with 20 bases between them. From germline, CDR1 is SGHRS and CDR2 YFSETQ. This CDR3 region has 16 residues. CDR3 nucleotide sequence: TGCGCCAGCAGCGTGGCGGGGGCAAGGGTATTCACTGAAGCTTTCTTT. Translated: CASSVAGARVFTEAFF. The variable domain in full, completed from reference TRBV5-1 and TRBJ1-1, reads KAGVTQTPRYLIKTRGQQVTLSCSPISGHRSVSWYQQTPGQGLQFLFEYFSETQRNKGNFPGRFSGRQFSNSRSEMNVSTLELGDSALYLCASSVAGARVFTEAFFGQGTRLTVV.

This chain connects TRBV13 to TRBJ1-6; 10 positions agree with TRBD1. The trim removed 1 base at V and 3 bases at J, leaving 9 bases unmatched. This CDR3 spans 19 amino acids. The germline CDR1 and CDR2 sequences are PRHDT and FYEKMQ (reference sequence). The CDR3 spells CASSLALRTGGFYNSPLHF. The CDR3 DNA reads TGTGCCAGCAGCTTAGCTCTTAGGACAGGGGGATTCTATAATTCACCCCTCCACTTT.